This T cell receptor (beta chain) was sequenced in a study of radiation and T cells in renal cell carcinoma. Findings and caveats of the study: Irradiated tumors had higher TCR clonality than control tumors. Irradiated tumors held more dominant CDR3 motifs than control tumors.

V lost 2 bases to trimming and J lost 8 bases, with 9 bases between them. Germline values: CDR1 MDHEN, CDR2 SYDVKM. The CDR3 spans 12 residues. Comments on this clone: Its antigen is undetermined.

As to treatment: treatment-naive control, cytoreductive nephrectomy. Treatment-naive patients without radiation supplied the control tumors at nephrectomy. This renal cell carcinoma was of the clear cell type. Using immunoSEQ multiplex PCR, the repertoire was profiled, and TCRdb retains in-frame clones only, with some absent. The sample lists approximately 12,000 clones, 60% to 75% occurring once. This clonotype was obtained from a woman older than 75 with renal cell carcinoma. Source: tumor tissue, taken from a patient whose treatment was nephrectomy without radiotherapy. The chain links TRBV28 to TRBJ1-2; D not resolved. CDR3 nucleotide sequence: TGTGCCAGCAGTTTAGTGTCCCGGGGCTACACCTTC. Translation gives CASSLVSRGYTF.